The present T cell receptor beta chain was sequenced within a study of shared T cell receptors in the human thymus. Here immunoSEQ multiplex PCR was the method, and the copy in TCRdb shows in-frame clones only, minus some. The sample contains roughly 560,000 clones, approximately 80% of which appear only once. V gave up 0 bases and J gave up 8 bases; unmatched junction bases: 4. There are 13 residues in the CDR3. Per the germline V gene, CDR1 is GTSNPN and CDR2 is SVGIG (reference sequence). Separately, the same data were catalogued under a study of human thymus T cells. As reported in that work: Those donating were healthy Finnish infants in corrective surgery for congenital heart defects. Thymus specimens were resections from corrective heart surgery. Thymic and blood repertoires appeared to display a bias in their usage of V and J genes.

The chain joins TRBV30 to TRBJ2-4, with TRBD1 matching 7 bases. This TCR derives from a boy younger than two with a congenital heart defect. The material sequenced was thymocytes. CDR3: CAWSVTGEDIQYF. DNA of the CDR3: TGTGCCTGGAGTGTTACAGGGGAAGACATTCAGTACTTC.